Listed below are T cell receptor beta chains from one sample, sequenced in a study of CD8+ T cells in alopecia areata. Sequenced by immunoSEQ multiplex PCR; TCRdb stores in-frame clones only, minus some. The sample has around 86,000 clones; about 70% are singletons. Sample: CD8+ T cells sorted from blood, taken at week 44, from a patient treated with tofacitinib. These receptors all come from a human donor with alopecia areata. The CDR3 runs from the conserved cysteine through the conserved F or W. The D gene is left open where the match is weak. The size of a clone is reported for some rows only, either as once, few or many, or as a class for expanded clones.

size	D	V	J	DNA	CDR3
.	.	TRBV11-3	TRBJ2-3	TGTGCCAGCAGCTTAGGGCAGGGAGGAGGCACAGATACGCAGTATTTT	CASSLGQGGGTDTQYF
.	TRBD2	TRBV4-2	TRBJ2-1	TGTGCCAGCAGCCAAATAGCGGGGGGGTACGTTCGGGACAATGAGCAGTTCTTC	CASSQIAGGYVRDNEQFF
.	.	TRBV7-8	TRBJ2-5	TGTGCCAGCAGCGACCTACGTTACCAAGAGACCCAGTACTTC	CASSDLRYQETQYF
.	TRBD1	TRBV19	TRBJ2-7	TGTGCCAGTAGTATCACCGGGACAGGGGTCCCCTACGAGCAGTACTTC	CASSITGTGVPYEQYF
once	.	TRBV27	TRBJ2-1	TGTGCCAGCAAACGTGGGGGCAATGAGCAGTTCTTC	CASKRGGNEQFF
.	.	TRBV4-3	TRBJ1-4	TGCGCCAGCAGCCAAGAGGGAGGACCAGCCCTGTTAAAACTGTTTTTT	CASSQEGGPALLKLFF
.	.	TRBV15	TRBJ1-1	TGTGCCACCAGCCCGCCTCTGAACAGGAACACTGAAGCTTTCTTT	CATSPPLNRNTEAFF
.	.	TRBV10-2	TRBJ1-5	TGCGCCAGCAGTGCACTTTCTGGGAGCAATCAGCCCCAGCATTTT	CASSALSGSNQPQHF
few	.	TRBV7-9	TRBJ2-3	TGTGCCAGCAGCCCACTAGATACAGATACGCAGTATTTT	CASSPLDTDTQYF
.	.	TRBV15	TRBJ1-1	TGTGCCACCAGCCTTACTAAGAACACTGAAGCTTTCTTT	CATSLTKNTEAFF
.	TRBD1	TRBV15	TRBJ2-7	TGTGCCACCAGCACCATTCAGGGGGCAGAGGAGCAGTACTTC	CATSTIQGAEEQYF
.	.	TRBV6-1	TRBJ2-1	TGTGCCAGCAGTCTGAGCTCCTACAATGAGCAGTTCTTC	CASSLSSYNEQFF
.	.	TRBV4-3	TRBJ2-7	TGCGCCAGCAGCCAAGGGCAGGGAGCCTACGAGCAGTACTTC	CASSQGQGAYEQYF
few	.	TRBV6-5	TRBJ2-1	TGTGCCAGCAGTGGGACCCTCCCGATAATCGATGAGCAGTTCTTC	CASSGTLPIIDEQFF
.	.	TRBV5-6	TRBJ1-1	TGTGCCAGCGGTACTGGGGGAGCTGAAGCTTTCTTT	CASGTGGAEAFF
few	.	TRBV2	TRBJ2-2	TGTGCCAGCACTAGAAGGGCGGATAGGTCCGGGGAGCTGTTTTTT	CASTRRADRSGELFF
once	TRBD2	TRBV6-5	TRBJ2-5	TGTGCCAGCAGTAAGCCGGGAGGGCTCCAAGAGACCCAGTACTTC	CASSKPGGLQETQYF
.	.	TRBV30	TRBJ2-1	TGTGCCTGGGGTGCTGCGTGGGGCAGTGAGCAGTTCTTC	CAWGAAWGSEQFF
.	TRBD1	TRBV30	TRBJ2-7	TGTGCCTGGAGTATGGGACAGGGGTCATACGAGCAGTACTTC	CAWSMGQGSYEQYF
.	.	TRBV7-9	TRBJ2-1	TGTGCCAGCACCACTGAACTTGAGCAGTTCTTC	CASTTELEQFF
.	.	TRBV5-8	TRBJ2-7	TGTGCCAGCAGCCTTTACGAGCAGTACTTC	CASSLYEQYF
.	.	TRBV15	TRBJ2-1	TGTGCCACCCGAAGGAGGGGCCCAGAGCAGTTCTTC	CATRRRGPEQFF
.	.	TRBV7-2	TRBJ1-2	TGTGCCAGCAGCCCCCTGGGAGGGAACTATGGCTACACCTTC	CASSPLGGNYGYTF
once	.	TRBV5-1	TRBJ1-1	TGCGCCAGCAGCCGTGGGTCGGGGAACACTGAAGCTTTCTTT	CASSRGSGNTEAFF
few	.	TRBV27	TRBJ2-7	TGTGCCAGCAGTTTAAGGGGTTTTTGGGACGAGCAGTACTTC	CASSLRGFWDEQYF
.	.	TRBV7-9	TRBJ2-7	TGTGCCAGCAGCCCCGCCCTGGATGAAGAGCAGTACTTC	CASSPALDEEQYF
.	.	TRBV6-1	TRBJ2-7	TGTGCCAGCCCCGGCCCCTACGAGCAGTACTTC	CASPGPYEQYF
.	.	TRBV7-9	TRBJ1-1	TGTGCCAGCAGGCATGACGGTGAAGCTTTCTTT	CASRHDGEAFF
.	TRBD2	TRBV9	TRBJ2-1	TGTGCCAGCAGCGAGGGATGGACTAGCGGGGGATACAATGAGCAGTTCTTC	CASSEGWTSGGYNEQFF
.	.	TRBV4-1	TRBJ1-4	TGCGCCAGCAGCCAAGAACAGGGTCCTAATGAAAAACTGTTTTTT	CASSQEQGPNEKLFF
.	.	TRBV7-9	TRBJ2-1	TGTGCCAGCAGTTATGTGGGGGATCCCAATGAGCAGTTCTTC	CASSYVGDPNEQFF
.	TRBD1	TRBV15	TRBJ2-7	TGTGCCACCAGCAGCGCAGCCAGGGGGTACGAGCAGTACTTC	CATSSAARGYEQYF
once	.	TRBV13	TRBJ2-3	TGTGCCAGCAGCACCCGGCAGGGGCGGAACACAGATACGCAGTATTTT	CASSTRQGRNTDTQYF
.	.	TRBV5-6	TRBJ1-1	TGTGCCAGCAGCTTGGATGGCTTCGAAGCTTTCTTT	CASSLDGFEAFF
.	TRBD2	TRBV12-5	TRBJ2-2	TGTGCTAGTGGTTTTTCGGCTAGCGGGCCCGACACCGGGGAGCTGTTTTTT	CASGFSASGPDTGELFF
once	.	TRBV7-9	TRBJ2-1	TGTGCCAGCAGCCTCGGGACACCCAATGAGCAGTTCTTC	CASSLGTPNEQFF
.	TRBD1	TRBV10-3	TRBJ2-1	TGTGCCATCAGTGAGACCGACCTGGACAGGGGGGACAATGAGCAGTTCTTC	CAISETDLDRGDNEQFF
.	TRBD1	TRBV6-1	TRBJ1-2	TGTGCCAGCAGGCCCCGGGACAGCCCTAACTATGGCTACACCTTC	CASRPRDSPNYGYTF
.	.	TRBV12-5	TRBJ1-4	TGTGCTAGTGGAGCAGGGCGTGAAAAACTGTTTTTT	CASGAGREKLFF
.	.	TRBV4-3	TRBJ2-5	TGCGCCAGCAGCCAAGTTGGACTAGCAGGGGGAGAGACCCAGTACTTC	CASSQVGLAGGETQYF
.	.	TRBV30	TRBJ2-2	TGTGCCTGGAGTGGAGCGAACACCGGGGAGCTGTTTTTT	CAWSGANTGELFF
few	.	TRBV6-5	TRBJ2-7	TGTGCCAGCAGTGGATTAAGGGGCCGCACCTACGAGCAGTACTTC	CASSGLRGRTYEQYF
.	.	TRBV4-3	TRBJ1-5	TGCGCCAGCAGCCAAGATTTCAGTAGCAATCAGCCCCAGCATTTT	CASSQDFSSNQPQHF
.	.	TRBV10-3	TRBJ1-3	TGTGCCATCAAAGGGTCCCAGTCTGGAAACACCATATATTTT	CAIKGSQSGNTIYF
.	TRBD1	TRBV9	TRBJ2-2	TGTGCCAGCAGCCCGAGAGGACAGGGAACCGAAAGGACCGGGGAGCTGTTTTTT	CASSPRGQGTERTGELFF
few	TRBD1	TRBV10-2	TRBJ1-2	TGCGCCACCGGACAGGGAACCTATGGCTACACCTTC	CATGQGTYGYTF